The rows below give T cell receptor beta chains drawn from one sample of a study of T cells of healthy individuals. TCRdb processed the 5' RACE reads anew with MiXCR; each CDR3 protein has one entry. The sample records 85,000 to 100,000 distinct CDR3 sequences, approximately 18% being singletons. The receptors shown here come from a human donor in good health. CDR3s include the opening cysteine and the closing phenylalanine or tryptophan. A D gene is named only where the DNA matches it firmly. Part of the rows lack a size; the others show once, few, many or a class for expanded clones.

CDR3 DNA,CDR3 protein,J gene,V gene,D gene,clone size
TGCGCCAGCAGCCAAACTAGCGGGAGCTACTCCTACAATGAGCAGTTCTTC,CASSQTSGSYSYNEQFF,TRBJ2-1,TRBV4-3,TRBD2,.
TGTGCCAGCAGCTTAGAGGGTGTGTGGCGGGGGGACGAGCAGTACTTC,CASSLEGVWRGDEQYF,TRBJ2-7,TRBV7-8,TRBD2,many
TGTGCCAGCAGCCCCGGAGAGACAGCCACAGATACGCAGTATTTT,CASSPGETATDTQYF,TRBJ2-3,TRBV5-5,.,few
TGCAGTGCTAGAGGTGGCGCGCCCCAGCATTTT,CSARGGAPQHF,TRBJ1-5,TRBV20-1,.,many
TGTGCCAGCAGCCAAGGATCGGGACGTCAGAACTATGGCTACACCTTC,CASSQGSGRQNYGYTF,TRBJ1-2,TRBV3-1,.,.
TGTGCCAGCAGCCAGAGACAGGGGTCCTACGGGGAGCTGTTTTTT,CASSQRQGSYGELFF,TRBJ2-2,TRBV7-2,TRBD1,many
TGTGCCAGCAGCGGTGGCTGGGGAGAGACCCAGTACTTC,CASSGGWGETQYF,TRBJ2-5,TRBV11-2,.,.
TGTGCCAGCAGCCGTCGGAACACCGGGGAGCTGTTTTTT,CASSRRNTGELFF,TRBJ2-2,TRBV3-1,.,many
TGCGCCAGCAGCCAAGATCTTCGGGCTACCGATTGGGAGACCCAGTACTTC,CASSQDLRATDWETQYF,TRBJ2-5,TRBV4-3,.,few
TGTGCCAGCACCTTTGCCGGCACAGATACGCAGTATTTT,CASTFAGTDTQYF,TRBJ2-3,TRBV6-2/TRBV6-3,.,.
TGTGCCAGCAGCTTAAGGGACAGGGGTTCGGCAGATACGCAGTATTTT,CASSLRDRGSADTQYF,TRBJ2-3,TRBV7-2,TRBD1,many
TGTGCCAGCAGACTATTGAATGAGCAGTTCTTC,CASRLLNEQFF,TRBJ2-1,TRBV6-2/TRBV6-3,.,few
TGCAGTGCTAGAGATGGAGTTGGGGGAAGCTACACCTTC,CSARDGVGGSYTF,TRBJ1-2,TRBV20-1,.,few
TGTGCCAGCAGGAGACTAGCGGGAGGGCCTCTTGAGCAGTTCTTC,CASRRLAGGPLEQFF,TRBJ2-1,TRBV4-2,TRBD2,few
TGTGCCAGCAGCGTGGACGAAGGAGACGAGCAGTACTTC,CASSVDEGDEQYF,TRBJ2-7,TRBV13,.,.
TGTGCCAGCAGCTCGGGCCTAGACGCCTCCACAGATACGCAGTATTTT,CASSSGLDASTDTQYF,TRBJ2-3,TRBV11-3,.,many
TGTGCCAGCTCCCCCCGGACAGGAGGCCACGAGCAGTACTTC,CASSPRTGGHEQYF,TRBJ2-7,TRBV18,TRBD1,few
TGTGCCAGCAGCTTAGTGCAGGAGCAGTTCTTC,CASSLVQEQFF,TRBJ2-1,TRBV7-9,.,many
TGCAGCGTTGGGAGCGGGGCGAACACCGGGGAGCTGTTTTTT,CSVGSGANTGELFF,TRBJ2-2,TRBV29-1,TRBD2,.
TGTGCCAGCAAAGGTCGGGGCGGGGAGCTGTTTTTT,CASKGRGGELFF,TRBJ2-2,TRBV7-9,.,.